The 4 T cell receptor beta chains presented below share a single source sample, sequenced in a study of cytotoxic CD8 clonotypes in ibrutinib-treated CLL. Clones were sequenced by immunoSEQ multiplex PCR, and TCRdb holds only the in-frame ones, with some missing. The data show about 50,000 clones, approximately 87% seen once. The sample was PBMCs, taken after 24 months of ibrutinib treatment. These TCRs come from a human donor with chronic lymphocytic leukemia.

The V and J genes are TRBV28 and TRBJ1-2; D is unclear. Germline loops: CDR1 MDHEN, CDR2 SYDVKM. V lost 6 bases and J 4 bases, leaving 12 bases between the germline ends. The CDR3 extends over 13 amino acids. CDR3 sequence (DNA): TGTGCCAGCAGACCCACCGCAGCCTATGGCTACACCTTC. This translates into CASRPTAAYGYTF.

The gene calls are TRBV27 and TRBJ1-1, with D perhaps matching TRBD1 (6 bases). Per germline, CDR1 MNHEY and CDR2 SMNVEV (reference sequence). There are 15 residues in the CDR3. V gave up 3 bases and J gave up 3 bases, with 14 bases separating them. The chain's CDR3 is CASSFTRGRDTEAFF. The CDR3 region has the DNA TGTGCCAGCAGTTTCACTCGGGGGCGCGACACTGAAGCTTTCTTT.

As DNA, the CDR3 is TGTGCCAGCAGTGATGGGGTGGGAATTTCACCCCTCCACTTT. This sequence encodes CASSDGVGISPLHF. V gene TRBV25-1 combines with J gene TRBJ1-6; D not resolved. Germline loops: CDR1 MGHDK, CDR2 SYGVNS. This CDR3 has 14 amino acids. V lost 3 bases and J 9 bases, leaving 12 bases between the germline ends.

This clone has a handful of counts. The rearrangement joins TRBV6-6 to TRBJ1-2; TRBD1 agrees at 12 bases. This CDR3 region has 16 residues. Trimming at V came to 6 bases and at J to 3 bases, leaving 8 bases not matched to a gene. The germline V gene has CDR1 MNHNY and CDR2 SVGAGI (reference sequence). CDR3 loop: CASSSPGQGADYGYTF. The CDR3 nucleotides are TGTGCCAGCAGCTCCCCGGGACAGGGGGCTGACTATGGCTACACCTTC.